This T cell receptor (beta chain) was documented in a study of T cell responses to AZD1222 COVID-19 vaccine (dated by TCRdb to the early 2020s). Study-level background: AZD1222 recipients whose second dose came at about 4 weeks and those whose second dose came at about 12 weeks were combined into one group, since spike-specific TCR depth and breadth did not differ between the two schedules. A total of 240 or so trial participants underwent TCR sequencing, of whom nearly 210 had received two doses of AZD1222 and roughly 26 had received two doses of the MenACWY control vaccine. Enrollment into the trials was organized by age into subgroups of 18-55, 56-69 and 70-plus years, and those subgroups contained 148, 28 and 57 TCR-sequenced participants, respectively. The study at large found these results: CD4 TCRs associated with the vaccine covered the entire spike protein, and the dominant responses were in regions 160-218 and 743-854. The 56-69-year group was small, and its depth increase did not reach significance, likely because of low power. Because no samples from the day 14 peak response were available, repertoires could be characterized only after the peak T cell response. Participants were mostly white British and included more females than males, and it was suggested by the authors that clonal diversity may have been underestimated. Conclusions about previously exposed vaccinees are limited, since just five or six AZD1222 recipients were seropositive for SARS-CoV-2 at baseline. A significant rise in spike-specific TCR breadth and depth was observed after two AZD1222 doses relative to day 0 and relative to MenACWY recipients. Reportedly, almost half of the unique spike-specific TCRs recognized epitopes lying outside the regions that are mutated in the B.1.351 and B.1.1.7 variants.

The CDR3 regions of human TCRbeta chains were analyzed by immunosequencing. The paper's processing steps were these. Repertoire TCRs were matched against a reference library of SARS-CoV-2-specific TCRs generated with the MIRA antigen-specificity platform. Breadth meant the fraction of unique TCRs that were SARS-CoV-2-associated, whereas depth meant the fraction of total T cells that were SARS-CoV-2-associated. Using the MIRA data, each spike-specific TCR was assigned both to the spike region to which the TCR was reactive and to a CD4 or CD8 class. Log10-transformed breadth and depth values were compared by one-way ANOVA with Sidak's multiple comparisons tests. TCRdb carries this immuneACCESS record with in-frame sequences only. Its versions omit some clonotypes, under half of them owing to an unresolved V gene in the studies checked, with the rest unexplained. The DNA was the basis for D and trimming; V, J and clone size are from that table. This sample gives approximately 180,000 clones in total; over 80% of them show up just once. About 10% of the sample goes to the ten largest clones.

Details on this clone: The antigen it recognizes is unknown. Base qualities are not recorded, but no much larger clone differs from it by a single base.

The V and J ends are trimmed by 9 bases and 0 bases, leaving 12 bases between them. The CDR3, cysteine through phenylalanine, is 14 amino acids long. Just the 42-base CDR3 DNA is kept, in frame starting at base 1. CDR1 KGHSH and CDR2 LQKENI were looked up in the germline V gene. Reading the label with the study, this specimen's time point is: baseline before first vaccination. The vaccinee samples were drawn from two UK trials, COV001 and COV002, one of which was a single-blind randomized controlled phase 2/3 trial testing AZD1222 (ChAdOx1 nCoV-19) in healthy adults. Trial participant PBMC samples were collected at day 0 and day 28 after the second dose for TCRbeta chain sequencing.

This clonotype originated in an adult in good health. The material was peripheral blood, obtained on day 0 of AZD1222 vaccination. The rearrangement combines TRBV18 with TRBJ1-3; TRBD1 is possibly the D segment (5 matching bases). The nucleotide sequence reads TGTGCCAGTACGCAACAGGACTCTGGAAACACCATATATTTT. Protein translation: CASTQQDSGNTIYF. This CDR3, with the reference TRBV18 and TRBJ1-3 proteins standing in past its ends, gives the full variable domain NAGVMQNPRHLVRRRGQEARLRCSPMKGHSHVYWYRQLPEEGLKFMVYLQKENIIDESGMPKERFSAEFPKEGPSILRIQQVVRGDSAAYFCASTQQDSGNTIYFGEGSWLTVV.